The 27 T cell receptor beta chains listed next were all sequenced from one sample in a study of response to subunit inactivated influenza vaccine. TCRdb reprocessed the RT-PCR reads with MiXCR, giving one entry per CDR3 protein. The sample shows 550,000 to 800,000 distinct CDR3 sequences, more than 15% of them seen only once. The sample here was PBMCs from blood, taken about 11 days after vaccination. The receptors were sampled from a man in his fifties or sixties who received an inactivated influenza vaccine.

This clonotype was found a few times. The chain links TRBV7-2 to TRBJ1-3; D gene uncertain. Germline lookup yields CDR1 SGHTA and CDR2 FQGNSA. The CDR3 length is 13 residues. V lost 0 bases, J lost 4 bases, and 4 bases lay in between. Written as DNA, the CDR3 is TGTGCCAGCAGCTTAGCACAGGGAAACACCATATATTTT. This sequence encodes CASSLAQGNTIYF.

This clonotype was seen only once. V gene TRBV7-9 combines with J gene TRBJ2-1, with D maybe TRBD2 (5 bases). V lost 5 bases to trimming and J lost 4 bases, with 18 bases between them. From germline, CDR1 is SEHNR and CDR2 FQNEAQ (reference sequence). CDR3 length equals 16 residues. This CDR3 is CASSPGSGRLYNEQFF. CDR3 bases: TGTGCCAGCAGCCCGGGATCGGGAAGACTATACAATGAGCAGTTCTTC.

This clonotype has only a few counts. Written as DNA, the CDR3 is TGTGCCTGGAATCATGGGACCATCAATCAGCCCCAGCATTTT. Translated, it gives CAWNHGTINQPQHF. The genes are TRBV30 and TRBJ1-5; D is possibly TRBD1 (5 bases). The germline V gene has CDR1 GTSNPN and CDR2 SVGIG (reference sequence). CDR3 length: 14 amino acids. The V end was cut by 4 bases, the J end by 3 bases, with 13 bases between.

J is TRBJ2-3 and V is TRBV24-1, with a weak D call TRBD2 (7 bases). Trimming removed 4 bases at V and 5 bases at J, with 15 bases between. Germline V gives CDR1 KGHDR, CDR2 SFDVKD. The CDR3 contains 15 residues. The chain's CDR3 is CATSEGGRGKDTQYF. The DNA of the CDR3 is TGTGCCACCAGTGAAGGTGGGAGGGGGAAAGATACGCAGTATTTT.

The chain carries TRBV18 and TRBJ2-7; weak D call: TRBD2 (7 bases). The CDR3 runs 16 residues. Germline CDR1 KGHSH, CDR2 LQKENI. The germline V and J ends were trimmed by 0 bases and 2 bases, with 14 bases remaining between them. The CDR3 DNA reads as TGTGCCAGCTCACCACCCTCGGGGGGCGTCACCTACGAGCAGTACTTC. Translation: CASSPPSGGVTYEQYF. The whole variable domain, remainder taken from reference TRBV18 and TRBJ2-7, is NAGVMQNPRHLVRRRGQEARLRCSPMKGHSHVYWYRQLPEEGLKFMVYLQKENIIDESGMPKERFSAEFPKEGPSILRIQQVVRGDSAAYFCASSPPSGGVTYEQYFGPGTRLTVT.

The rearrangement joins TRBV19 to TRBJ2-2, with 11 positions matching TRBD2. Germline lookup yields CDR1 LNHDA and CDR2 SQIVND (reference sequence). Trimming removed 7 bases from V and 4 bases from J; junction bases left unmatched: 8. The CDR3 length is 16 residues. CDR3 bases: TGTGCCAGTACCACCCTAGCGGGAGGAACCACCGGGGAGCTGTTTTTT. This sequence encodes CASTTLAGGTTGELFF.

V and J are TRBV10-3 and TRBJ2-3, with D possibly matching TRBD2 (5 bases). The ends were cut back, 3 bases at V and 4 bases at J, with 11 bases in the middle. The CDR3 contains 14 residues. Germline CDR1 and CDR2: ENHRY and SYGVKD. The DNA for the CDR3 is TGTGCCATCAGTGAAAGGACTCAATCAGATACGCAGTATTTT. It translates to CAISERTQSDTQYF.

The chain couples TRBV7-2 to TRBJ2-7; no clear D. The germline CDR1 and CDR2 sequences are SGHTA and FQGNSA. Trimming stripped 0 bases from V and 2 bases from J, with 11 bases between. This CDR3 has 15 residues. CDR3 nucleotide sequence: TGTGCCAGCAGCTTAGCGCGTACAGTAACCTACGAGCAGTACTTC. This translates into CASSLARTVTYEQYF.

This chain links TRBV15 with TRBJ2-5; no reliable D call. The germline V and J ends were trimmed by 0 bases and 4 bases, with 9 bases remaining between them. Germline CDR1 and CDR2: LNHNV and YYDKDF (reference sequence). The CDR3 is 14 residues long. In DNA form, the CDR3 reads TGTGCCACCAGCAGAGATTACGATGGAGAGACCCAGTACTTC. Residues: CATSRDYDGETQYF.

This clonotype was seen only a few times. The chain joins TRBV12-3 or TRBV12-4 to TRBJ2-3; D gene ambiguous. The ends were cut back, 6 bases at V and 0 bases at J, with 10 bases in the middle. This CDR3 spans 14 amino acids. DNA of the CDR3: TGTGCCAGCAGCGGTCAGTTTAGCACAGATACGCAGTATTTT. Its translation is CASSGQFSTDTQYF.

The chain links TRBV6-2 or TRBV6-3 to TRBJ2-7; unclear D gene. There are 13 residues in the CDR3. Germline CDR1 is MNHEY and CDR2 is SVGEGT. Deletions cut 0 bases from V and 3 bases from J, with 6 bases between. CDR3 sequence (DNA): TGTGCCAGCAGTTACTCCCGGCACTACGAGCAGTACTTC. This encodes CASSYSRHYEQYF.

J is TRBJ1-1 and V is TRBV30; the D is unclear. Germline CDR1 GTSNPN, CDR2 SVGIG (reference sequence). The CDR3 is 13 residues long. Trimming shortened V by 1 base and J by 0 bases, and 6 bases separated the two germline ends. For the CDR3, the DNA is TGTGCCTGGAGTGGACGTCTGAACACTGAAGCTTTCTTT. Encoded protein: CAWSGRLNTEAFF.

There are a few counts of this clonotype. The chain combines TRBV19 with TRBJ2-2; TRBD2 might be the D (6 bases). This CDR3 region has 17 residues. Germline CDR1 is LNHDA and CDR2 is SQIVND (reference sequence). Trimming took off 3 bases at V and 4 bases at J, with 18 bases between the two ends. The CDR3 loop reads CASSIVKVRAGTGELFF. In DNA, the CDR3 is TGTGCCAGTAGTATCGTAAAAGTGCGAGCGGGCACCGGGGAGCTGTTTTTT.

The V gene is TRBV20-1, the J gene TRBJ1-4; 8 bases line up with TRBD1. The CDR3 covers 15 residues. The germline V gene encodes CDR1 DFQATT and CDR2 SNEGSKA (reference sequence). The junction had 8 bases not matched to a gene; V was cut back by 0 bases and J by 8 bases. CDR3 in amino acids: CSARDLRDRGEKLFF. The CDR3 DNA reads TGCAGTGCTAGAGATCTCCGAGACAGGGGAGAAAAACTGTTTTTT.

This clonotype was found many times. The chain carries TRBV15 and TRBJ2-7, with 8 bases fitting TRBD1. CDR1 and CDR2 (germline): LNHNV, YYDKDF (reference sequence). The CDR3 has 15 residues. V lost 0 bases and J lost 3; bases outside the gene matches: 4. CDR3 protein: CATSREAGGFYEQYF. The CDR3 DNA is TGTGCCACCAGCAGAGAGGCAGGGGGCTTCTACGAGCAGTACTTC.

The V call is TRBV12-3 or TRBV12-4, the J call TRBJ1-1, with D maybe TRBD1 (5 bases). V dropped 3 bases and J dropped 0 bases, with 8 bases sitting between them. The CDR3 runs to 14 residues. The DNA of the CDR3 is TGTGCCAGCAGTTTCGGGGGAGTGAACACTGAAGCTTTCTTT. It is translated as CASSFGGVNTEAFF.

This clonotype was seen more than once but under ten times. The chain carries TRBV7-3 and TRBJ2-4; TRBD2 matches 8 bases. The CDR3 totals 16 residues. The germline V gene encodes CDR1 SGHTA and CDR2 FQGTGA. The V and J ends lost 3 bases and 2 bases, in that order; junction bases with no gene match: 6. The chain's CDR3 is CASSFDGRGSKNIQYF. The CDR3 region has the DNA TGTGCCAGCAGCTTCGACGGGAGGGGGTCCAAAAACATTCAGTACTTC.

This chain uses TRBV12-3 or TRBV12-4 with TRBJ2-2; 9 positions agree with TRBD1. Trimming cost V 6 bases and J 7 bases; bases outside gene matches: 6. This CDR3 spans 14 amino acids. CDR3 coding DNA: TGTGCCAGCAGAATACAGGGGGCAGGCGGGGAGCTGTTTTTT. It translates to CASRIQGAGGELFF.

This clonotype came up many times. This chain joins TRBV7-8 and TRBJ2-3; D remains unclear. Germline loops: CDR1 SGHVS, CDR2 FQNEAQ. The CDR3 loop spans 16 amino acids. Trimming removed 4 bases at V and 1 base at J, with 15 bases between. The CDR3 DNA reads TGTGCCAGCAGCTCCTATTTGGGCCAAGGCACAGATACGCAGTATTTT. Its protein product is CASSSYLGQGTDTQYF.

This clonotype occurred a few times. This chain joins TRBV20-1 and TRBJ2-5; the D is unclear. Germline V gives CDR1 DFQATT, CDR2 SNEGSKA (reference sequence). The CDR3 consists of 12 residues. V shed 3 bases and J shed 1 base, with 6 bases lying between them. CDR3 sequence (DNA): TGCAGTGCTAGCCCCGGCCAAGAGACCCAGTACTTC. Encoded protein: CSASPGQETQYF.

The rearrangement links TRBV28 to TRBJ2-1; TRBD1 matches 8 bases. V lost 4 bases and J lost 5; bases outside the gene matches: 7. Germline V gene data show CDR1 as MDHEN and CDR2 as SYDVKM. The CDR3 runs to 15 residues. In nucleotides, the CDR3 is TGTGCCAGCAGTTCGACTCCGGGACAGGACAATGAGCAGTTCTTC. Its protein product is CASSSTPGQDNEQFF.

This clonotype was detected only a few times. The V and J genes are TRBV6-1 and TRBJ2-1, with D tentatively TRBD1 or TRBD2 (6 bases each). The CDR3 contains 16 residues. Trimming removed 6 bases from V and 4 bases from J, with 19 bases in between. Germline V lookup: CDR1 MNHNS, CDR2 SASEGT. The CDR3 loop is CASSRTPGANYNEQFF. CDR3 sequence (DNA): TGTGCCAGCAGCCGAACACCGGGGGCTAATTACAATGAGCAGTTCTTC.

The V gene is TRBV7-8, the J gene TRBJ1-2; 7 bases are shared with TRBD1. The CDR3 length is 14 residues. V was clipped by 1 base and J by 7 bases; unmatched bases: 6. Germline assignment: CDR1 SGHVS and CDR2 FQNEAQ. CDR3 DNA sequence: TGTGCCAGCAGCTTAGTGCAGGGGGAAGGTGGCTACACCTTC. It translates to CASSLVQGEGGYTF.

J is TRBJ2-2 and V is TRBV7-3; 9 bases are a match to TRBD2. Looked up from germline, CDR1 is SGHTA and CDR2 is FQGTGA. This CDR3 has 17 amino acids. Losses at the gene ends were 5 bases for V and 1 base for J; bases not matched to a gene: 8. As DNA, the CDR3 is TGTGCCAGCAGCCTCACTTTGACTAGCGGGAACACCGGGGAGCTGTTTTTT. As protein: CASSLTLTSGNTGELFF.

The CDR3, as DNA: TGTGCCAGCAGCTTCACTAGCGGGGCTTCGCGGGAGCAGTACTTC. Its protein product is CASSFTSGASREQYF. This chain uses TRBV7-2 with TRBJ2-7; 10 bases fit TRBD2. Germline V CDR1 and CDR2: SGHTA, FQGNSA. The trim removed 3 bases at V and 7 bases at J, leaving 9 bases unmatched. The CDR3 contains 15 residues.

This clonotype appeared a few times. The chain links TRBV7-8 to TRBJ2-7; 10 bases align to TRBD2. The CDR3 is 15 amino acids. Germline V gives CDR1 SGHVS, CDR2 FQNEAQ. Germline trimming cut 2 bases from V and 6 bases from J; bases unmatched to any gene: 7. The DNA for the CDR3 is TGTGCCAGCAGCTTAAGGCTAGCGGGAGTTTCCGAGCAGTACTTC. It yields the protein CASSLRLAGVSEQYF.

The chain joins TRBV29-1 to TRBJ2-5; D gene ambiguous. Trimming cost V 4 bases and J 4 bases, with 4 bases left between them. The germline V gene has CDR1 SQVTM and CDR2 ANQGSEA. CDR3 size: 10 residues. CDR3 nucleotides: TGCAGCGTTGCTCGAGAGACCCAGTACTTC. Translation gives CSVARETQYF.